This T cell receptor (beta chain) was retrieved from a study of blood T cell repertoires in COVID-19. Across the study: Sites across the United States, Italy and Spain contributed samples from acute and convalescent COVID-19. Sample material is recorded as cDNA or gDNA derived from T cells, B-cell-depleted T cells, or PBMCs.

CDR3 length equals 14 residues. V was clipped by 5 bases and J by 2 bases, with 11 bases between them. Germline V lookup: CDR1 SGHTA, CDR2 FQGTGA. This clone was found once. How the authors handled the data: Amplified reference gene primers provided the basis for estimating nucleated cell counts. Libraries were prepared by immunoSEQ multiplex PCR; TCRdb keeps only in-frame clonotypes and omits some of them. V, J and clone size reflect that table, while D and trimming were determined from the DNA. Of roughly 79,000 clones in the sample, roughly four fifths were seen once. The chain joins TRBV7-3 to TRBJ2-3; possible D gene TRBD2, 6 bases. The sequence came from a human donor in a cohort sampled during active COVID-19. Source material: peripheral blood. CDR3 sequence (DNA): TGTGCCAGCAGCCCGGGGACTGTCACAGATACGCAGTATTTT. This gives the protein CASSPGTVTDTQYF.